Below, 27 T cell receptor beta chains from the same sample are listed, as sequenced in a study of T cells in Graves' hyperthyroidism and ophthalmopathy. There were TCR beta CDR3 regions amplified from RNA transcripts. In the first-round RT-PCR of the TCR CDR3, the HTBI primer set was used. In TCRdb, the multiplex PCR reads were re-called with MiXCR into one record per CDR3 protein. Here the sample spans approximately 400,000 distinct CDR3 sequences, approximately 15% being singletons. The sample consisted of blood. These receptors were collected from a woman in her thirties with Graves' ophthalmopathy.

The rearrangement joins TRBV9 to TRBJ1-1; possible D gene TRBD1, 5 bases. The V gene lost 3 bases and the J gene lost 6 bases, with 12 bases spanning the gap. The CDR3 sequence is 13 residues long. The V gene's germline CDR1 is SGDLS and CDR2 YYNGEE. In DNA, the CDR3 is TGTGCCAGCAGCGCAGCTTGGGGCGCTGAAGCTTTCTTT. Protein: CASSAAWGAEAFF. Together with reference TRBV9 and TRBJ1-1, the CDR3 gives the full variable domain: DSGVTQTPKHLITATGQRVTLRCSPRSGDLSVYWYQQSLDQGLQFLIQYYNGEERAKGNILERFSAQQFPDLHSELNLSSLELGDSALYFCASSAAWGAEAFFGQGTRLTVV.

This clonotype was detected only a few times. The chain carries TRBV28 and TRBJ1-1, with a weak D call TRBD1 (6 bases). The V and J ends lost 1 base and 0 bases respectively, with 12 bases between them. The V gene's germline CDR1 is MDHEN and CDR2 SYDVKM. This CDR3 is built from 16 residues. CDR3 in DNA: TGTGCCAGCAGTTTATTAAGGGGGGGGATGAACACTGAAGCTTTCTTT. Amino acid sequence: CASSLLRGGMNTEAFF. The entire variable domain, with the rest obtained from reference TRBV28 and TRBJ1-1, is as follows: DVKVTQSSRYLVKRTGEKVFLECVQDMDHENMFWYRQDPGLGLRLIYFSYDVKMKEKGDIPEGYSVSREKKERFSLILESASTNQTSMYLCASSLLRGGMNTEAFFGQGTRLTVV.

This clonotype was counted at least ten times. The genes are TRBV28 and TRBJ1-2; TRBD1 might be the D (5 bases). The V gene's germline CDR1 is MDHEN and CDR2 SYDVKM. Deletions cut 5 bases from V and 4 bases from J, with 14 bases between. This CDR3 spans 14 amino acids. CDR3 sequence reads: CASSPNLGVYGYTF. CDR3 coding DNA: TGTGCCAGCAGTCCAAATTTAGGGGTCTATGGCTACACCTTC.

On this clonotype: A read error is possible here, since a much larger clone lies one base away. V usage is TRBV3-1 and J usage is TRBJ1-5; D gene unclear. The CDR3 extends over 14 amino acids. The V gene's germline CDR1 is LGHDT and CDR2 YNNKEL (reference sequence). V was cut by 0 bases and J by 6 bases, with 9 bases left in between. CDR3 loop: CASSQEFPSQPQHF. CDR3 bases: TGTGCCAGCAGCCAAGAATTCCCGAGTCAGCCCCAGCATTTT.

This chain joins TRBV7-2 and TRBJ2-5; 10 bases fit TRBD1. The CDR3 runs 15 residues. V lost 3 bases and J lost 4; bases outside the gene matches: 5. The germline V gene has CDR1 SGHTA and CDR2 FQGNSA. CDR3 DNA: TGTGCCAGCAGCTTGGGACAGGGGTGGGGAGAGACCCAGTACTTC. This codes for CASSLGQGWGETQYF.

This clonotype came up many times. This chain uses TRBV6-1 with TRBJ2-7; no clear D gene. Germline CDR1 is MNHNS and CDR2 is SASEGT. There are 15 residues in the CDR3. Trimming removed 2 bases at V and 3 bases at J, with 14 bases between. The CDR3 loop is CASSELTRLGYEQYF. The CDR3 DNA reads as TGTGCCAGCAGTGAACTCACAAGACTCGGCTACGAGCAGTACTTC.

This clonotype was seen many times. This chain uses TRBV7-9 with TRBJ2-7, with TRBD1 as a possible D gene (6 bases). The germline CDR1 and CDR2 sequences are SEHNR and FQNEAQ (reference sequence). Trimming cost V 1 base and J 7 bases, with 11 bases left between them. This CDR3 comprises 13 residues. The CDR3 DNA reads TGTGCCAGCAGCTTAGGGGGGCCTATGGAGCAGTACTTC. It encodes CASSLGGPMEQYF.

V usage is TRBV4-2 and J usage is TRBJ2-7, with a weak D call TRBD2 (7 bases). V lost 4 bases to trimming and J lost 3 bases, with 25 bases between them. From germline, CDR1 is LGHNA and CDR2 YNFKEQ. CDR3 length: 18 residues. DNA of the CDR3: TGTGCCAGCAGCCGACATATGTACCGGGGGGCATTCGACTACGAGCAGTACTTC. Amino acids: CASSRHMYRGAFDYEQYF.

For this clonotype: The junction does not match germline at one end; this may be a read error. The chain links TRBV3-1 to TRBJ1-4, with TRBD1 as a possible D gene (6 bases). CDR1 is LGHDT, CDR2 YNNKEL, per germline (reference sequence). The CDR3 spans 15 residues. CDR3 residues: CASNQRGQFNEKLFF. Written as DNA, the CDR3 is TGTGCCAGCAACCAAAGAGGACAGTTTAATGAAAAACTGTTTTTT.

A remark on this clonotype: A much bigger clone sits one base away, suggesting this may be a read error. The V and J genes are TRBV2 and TRBJ1-1; D is ambiguous. Germline-derived CDR1 and CDR2 are SNHLY and FYNNEI. The CDR3 runs 11 residues. V dropped 7 bases and J dropped 10 bases, with 13 bases sitting between them. In DNA form, the CDR3 reads TGTGCCAGCATCGTCGGTGCCGTAGCTTTCTTT. Protein product: CASIVGAVAFF.

Notes on this clonotype: This may be a read error: a much more frequent sequence differs by one nucleotide. The chain uses TRBV7-7 and TRBJ2-7; the match to TRBD1 covers 7 bases. The CDR3 sequence is 14 residues long. Germline-derived CDR1 and CDR2 are SSHAT and FNYEAQ (reference sequence). CDR3 residues: CASSPVTGLAEQYF. In DNA, the CDR3 is TGTGCTAGCAGCCCAGTGACAGGGCTGGCCGAGCAGTACTTC.

There are many counts of this clonotype. V is TRBV20-1 and J is TRBJ2-7, with D perhaps matching TRBD2 (6 bases). This CDR3 contains 16 residues. Trimming took 0 bases from V and 5 from J, leaving 20 bases between them. Germline V gives CDR1 DFQATT, CDR2 SNEGSKA (reference sequence). This chain's CDR3 is CSARDLVPGRLNEQYF. In DNA, the CDR3 is TGCAGTGCTAGAGATCTCGTCCCAGGGAGGTTGAACGAGCAGTACTTC.

This clonotype has just a few counts. V gene TRBV5-1 combines with J gene TRBJ1-5; TRBD1 agrees at 8 bases. Germline CDR1 and CDR2: SGHRS and YFSETQ. The CDR3 covers 16 residues. J lost 0 bases, V lost 4 bases, and 6 bases had no gene match. As DNA, the CDR3 is TGCGCCAGCAGCCCAGCGACAGGGGATAGCAATCAGCCCCAGCATTTT. It is translated as CASSPATGDSNQPQHF. The full variable domain, with the rest looked up from reference TRBV5-1 and TRBJ1-5, is KAGVTQTPRYLIKTRGQQVTLSCSPISGHRSVSWYQQTPGQGLQFLFEYFSETQRNKGNFPGRFSGRQFSNSRSEMNVSTLELGDSALYLCASSPATGDSNQPQHFGDGTRLSIL.

The chain employs TRBV27 and TRBJ2-1; 12 bases align to TRBD2. CDR3 size: 17 residues. From germline, CDR1 is MNHEY and CDR2 SMNVEV (reference sequence). V was pared by 0 bases and J by 6 bases, with 6 bases of the junction left unmatched. CDR3 protein: CASSLSASGGASNEQFF. The CDR3 DNA follows: TGTGCCAGCAGTTTATCGGCTAGCGGGGGGGCCAGCAATGAGCAGTTCTTC.

In its sample, this clonotype was seen many times. The rearrangement joins TRBV6-1 to TRBJ1-6; D is ambiguous. Germline V gene data show CDR1 as MNHNS and CDR2 as SASEGT. The CDR3 spans 13 residues. Trimming shortened V by 0 bases and J by 18 bases, and 15 bases separated the two germline ends. This CDR3 is CASSEASLSAPHF. The DNA for the CDR3 is TGTGCCAGCAGTGAAGCAAGTCTGTCGGCCCCCCACTTT.

This clonotype was counted ten times or more. This chain connects TRBV2 to TRBJ2-2; D perhaps matches TRBD1 (5 bases). CDR3 length equals 20 residues. Germline V gives CDR1 SNHLY, CDR2 FYNNEI. V gave up 6 bases and J gave up 2 bases, with 28 bases separating them. The CDR3 nucleotides read TGTGCCAGCAGACCAAATCCCCGAAACCATCAGGGCATAAACACCGGGGAGCTGTTTTTT. Translating gives CASRPNPRNHQGINTGELFF.

The chain employs TRBV9 and TRBJ2-2; D call uncertain. Germline CDR1 SGDLS, CDR2 YYNGEE. Trimming shortened V by 3 bases and J by 4 bases, and 13 bases separated the two germline ends. This CDR3 comprises 15 residues. CDR3 bases: TGTGCCAGCAGCGGCGCGGCGTGGAGCACCGGGGAGCTGTTTTTT. It encodes CASSGAAWSTGELFF.

This clonotype has at least ten counts. V usage is TRBV5-6 and J usage is TRBJ2-7; D possibly uses TRBD1 or TRBD2 (6 bases each). The V gene lost 1 base and the J gene lost 5 bases, with 13 bases spanning the gap. This CDR3 is built from 14 residues. The germline V gene encodes CDR1 SGHDT and CDR2 YYEEEE. The DNA of the CDR3 is TGTGCCAGCAGCTTGCAGGGGAGGTCCCACGAGCAGTACTTC. This gives the protein CASSLQGRSHEQYF.

This clonotype was detected ten times or more. The genes are TRBV12-3 or TRBV12-4 and TRBJ2-7, with D perhaps TRBD1 (6 bases). The length of the CDR3 is 13 residues. Trimming cost V 6 bases and J 3 bases, with 12 bases left between them. Here the CDR3 reads CASRQGYNYEQYF. CDR3 bases: TGTGCCAGCAGACAGGGATACAACTACGAGCAGTACTTC.

The CDR3 nucleotides are TGCGCCAGCAGCCAATACACAGGGGGTCTAGACATTCAGTACTTC. Protein: CASSQYTGGLDIQYF. V is TRBV4-1 and J is TRBJ2-4, with 8 positions matching TRBD1. This CDR3 region has 15 residues. V shed 2 bases and J 8 bases; nucleotides not matched to a gene: 8. The V gene's germline CDR1 is MGHRA and CDR2 YSYEKL.

This clonotype was seen at least ten times. The V gene is TRBV24-1, the J gene TRBJ1-5; 7 nucleotides line up with TRBD1. CDR3 length: 22 amino acids. V shed 1 base, J shed 0 bases, and the junction held 20 bases outside the gene matches. Germline assignment: CDR1 KGHDR and CDR2 SFDVKD. CDR3 in amino acids: CATSDFLLPTGRLVFSNQPQHF. The CDR3 DNA reads TGTGCCACCAGTGATTTCTTACTCCCGACAGGGCGTCTCGTTTTTAGCAATCAGCCCCAGCATTTT.

This clonotype came up a few times. This may stem from a read error, because a much larger clone lies one nucleotide away. The chain joins TRBV12-3 or TRBV12-4 to TRBJ1-1; D unclear. The CDR3 covers 15 residues. V gave up 5 bases and J gave up 0 bases, with 13 bases separating them. The CDR3 region is CASSQRTVMNTEAFF. In DNA, the CDR3 is TGTGCCAGCAGTCAACGGACGGTAATGAACACTGAAGCTTTCTTT.

On this clonotype: Just one base apart from a much larger clone, this may be a read error. This rearrangement joins TRBV2 to TRBJ1-4, with D unclear. The CDR3 totals 12 residues. Germline assignment: CDR1 SNHLY and CDR2 FYNNEI. CDR3 residues: CASRGGNENLFF. The DNA for the CDR3 is TGTGCCAGCAGGGGTGGTAATGAAAACCTGTTTTTT.

This clonotype has a handful of counts. The chain employs TRBV4-1 and TRBJ2-5; D is possibly TRBD1 (5 bases). The germline V and J ends were trimmed by 4 bases and 2 bases, with 17 bases remaining between them. The CDR3 extends over 16 amino acids. Germline CDR1 is MGHRA and CDR2 is YSYEKL. The CDR3 loop reads CASSLQPTERQETQYF. CDR3 in DNA: TGCGCCAGCAGCCTTCAACCGACAGAGAGGCAAGAGACCCAGTACTTC.

The rearrangement uses TRBV9 and TRBJ2-2, with 9 bases fitting TRBD2. Germline V gene sequence: CDR1 SGDLS, CDR2 YYNGEE. This CDR3 has 17 residues. The V and J ends lost 5 bases and 2 bases, in that order; junction bases with no gene match: 10. The CDR3 nucleotides are TGTGCCAGCAGTGCGAATAGCGGGGGCCCAAACACCGGGGAGCTGTTTTTT. Translated: CASSANSGGPNTGELFF. Drawing the rest from reference TRBV9 and TRBJ2-2, the complete variable domain is DSGVTQTPKHLITATGQRVTLRCSPRSGDLSVYWYQQSLDQGLQFLIQYYNGEERAKGNILERFSAQQFPDLHSELNLSSLELGDSALYFCASSANSGGPNTGELFFGEGSRLTVL.

Many counts were recorded for this clonotype. The J gene is TRBJ2-1, the V gene TRBV28; no definite D call. V was clipped by 6 bases and J by 2 bases, with 17 bases between them. The CDR3 sequence is 16 residues long. CDR1 and CDR2 (germline): MDHEN, SYDVKM. This chain's CDR3 is CASSIRRPVAYNEQFF. The DNA of the CDR3 is TGTGCCAGCAGCATACGACGGCCCGTAGCCTACAATGAGCAGTTCTTC.

A remark on this clonotype: It may be a read error: a sequence one base away is much more abundant. The rearrangement joins TRBV28 to TRBJ1-2, with D maybe TRBD1 (5 bases). CDR3 length equals 12 residues. CDR1 and CDR2 from the germline V gene are MDHEN and SYDVKM. CDR3 region: CASRGVGYSYTF. CDR3 bases: TGTGCCAGCAGGGGGGTCGGCTATAGCTACACCTTC.